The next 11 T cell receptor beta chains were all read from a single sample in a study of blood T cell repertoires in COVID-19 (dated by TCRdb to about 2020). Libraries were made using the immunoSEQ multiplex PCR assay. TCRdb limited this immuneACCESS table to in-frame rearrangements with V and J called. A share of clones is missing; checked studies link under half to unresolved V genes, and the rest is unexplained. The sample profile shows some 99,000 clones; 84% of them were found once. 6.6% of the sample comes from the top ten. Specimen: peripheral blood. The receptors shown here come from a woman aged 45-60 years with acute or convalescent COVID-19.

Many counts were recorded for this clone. CDR3 nucleotide sequence: TGTGCCAGCAAACAGACAGGGGAGGGAGGAAACACCATATATTTT. Its protein product is CASKQTGEGGNTIYF. The chain uses TRBV28 and TRBJ1-3; TRBD1 matches 8 bases. Looked up from germline, CDR1 is MDHEN and CDR2 is SYDVKM. V trimming: 7 bases; J trimming: 4 bases; junction bases outside the gene matches: 9. This CDR3 is 15 amino acids long.

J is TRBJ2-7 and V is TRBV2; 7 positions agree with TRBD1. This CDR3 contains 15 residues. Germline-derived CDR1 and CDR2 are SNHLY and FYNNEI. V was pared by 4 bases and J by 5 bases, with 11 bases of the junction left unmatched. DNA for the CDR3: TGTGCCAGCAGTGTTAGGGGAAACAGGGGCAACGAGCAGTACTTC. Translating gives CASSVRGNRGNEQYF.

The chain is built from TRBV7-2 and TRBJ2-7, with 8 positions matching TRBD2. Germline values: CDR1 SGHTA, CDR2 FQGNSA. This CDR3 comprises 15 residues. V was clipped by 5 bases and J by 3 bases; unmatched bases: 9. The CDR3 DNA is TGTGCCAGCAGCCTCCCGGGGGGGACCCTCTACGAGCAGTACTTC. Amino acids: CASSLPGGTLYEQYF.

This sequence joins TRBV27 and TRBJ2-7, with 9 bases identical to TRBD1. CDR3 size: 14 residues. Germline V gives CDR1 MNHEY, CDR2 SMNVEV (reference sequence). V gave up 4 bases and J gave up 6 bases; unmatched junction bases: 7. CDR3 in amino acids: CASSSGTGYAEQYF. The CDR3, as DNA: TGTGCCAGCAGTTCCGGGACAGGGTATGCCGAGCAGTACTTC.

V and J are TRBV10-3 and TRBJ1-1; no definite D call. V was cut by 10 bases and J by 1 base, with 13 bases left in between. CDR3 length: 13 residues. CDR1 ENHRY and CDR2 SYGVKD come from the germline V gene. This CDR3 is CATRDEGNTEAFF. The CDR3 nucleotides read TGTGCCACCCGAGACGAGGGGAACACTGAAGCTTTCTTT.

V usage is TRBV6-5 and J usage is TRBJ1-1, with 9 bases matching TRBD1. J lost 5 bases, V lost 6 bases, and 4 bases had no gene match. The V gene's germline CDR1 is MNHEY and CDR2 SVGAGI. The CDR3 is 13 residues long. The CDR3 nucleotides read TGTGCCAGCAGGGGACAGGGTCGGACTGAAGCTTTCTTT. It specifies CASRGQGRTEAFF.

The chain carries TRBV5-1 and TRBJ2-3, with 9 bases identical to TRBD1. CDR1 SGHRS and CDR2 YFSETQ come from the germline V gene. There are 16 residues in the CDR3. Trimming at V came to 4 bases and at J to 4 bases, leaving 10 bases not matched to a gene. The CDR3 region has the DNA TGCGCCAGCAGCCTACTGGGGACAGGGCCCTCAGATACGCAGTATTTT. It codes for CASSLLGTGPSDTQYF.

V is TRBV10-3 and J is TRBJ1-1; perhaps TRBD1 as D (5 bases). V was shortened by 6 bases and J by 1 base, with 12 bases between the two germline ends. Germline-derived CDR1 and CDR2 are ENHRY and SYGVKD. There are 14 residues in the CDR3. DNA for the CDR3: TGTGCCATCAGAGGGGCCCCGGAGAACACTGAAGCTTTCTTT. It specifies CAIRGAPENTEAFF.

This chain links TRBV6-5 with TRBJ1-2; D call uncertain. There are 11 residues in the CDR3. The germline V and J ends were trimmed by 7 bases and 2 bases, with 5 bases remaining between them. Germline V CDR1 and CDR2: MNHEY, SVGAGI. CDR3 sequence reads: CASTINYGYTF. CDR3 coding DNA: TGTGCCAGCACTATAAACTATGGCTACACCTTC.

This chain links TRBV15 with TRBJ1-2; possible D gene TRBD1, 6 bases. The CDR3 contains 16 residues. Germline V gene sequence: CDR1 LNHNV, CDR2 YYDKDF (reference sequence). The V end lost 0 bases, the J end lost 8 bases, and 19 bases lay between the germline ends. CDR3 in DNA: TGTGCCACCAGCAGAGACATGACCGGACAGTCTGGGGGCTACACCTTC. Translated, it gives CATSRDMTGQSGGYTF.

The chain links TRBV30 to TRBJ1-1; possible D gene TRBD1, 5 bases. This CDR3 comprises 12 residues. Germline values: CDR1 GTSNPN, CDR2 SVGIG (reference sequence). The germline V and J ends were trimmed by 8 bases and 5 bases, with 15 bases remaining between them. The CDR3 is CAQPGLGTEAFF. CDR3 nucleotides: TGTGCCCAACCAGGGCTTGGAACTGAAGCTTTCTTT.